Below, one T cell receptor beta chain is given with its context. This record belongs to a study of PD-L1 blockade in urothelial cancer. Clones were read by immunoSEQ multiplex PCR, and TCRdb kept only the in-frame ones, dropping some. Found here are tens of thousands of clones, roughly four fifths of them singletons; the top ten hold 3% to 3.5%. From germline, CDR1 is WNHNN and CDR2 SYGVQD (reference sequence). V lost 3 bases, J lost 4 bases, and 12 bases lay in between. CDR3 length equals 14 residues. Sequencing was performed on PBMCs, taken around atezolizumab (anti-PD-L1) treatment. The TCR originated in a man in his 70s with urothelial cancer. The rearrangement uses TRBV10-1 and TRBJ1-1; possible D gene TRBD1, 6 bases. The chain's CDR3 is CASSEGGVVTEAFF. In DNA, the CDR3 is TGCGCCAGCAGTGAAGGGGGGGTTGTCACTGAAGCTTTCTTT.